The rows below give T cell receptor beta chains drawn from one sample of a study of glioma-infiltrating T cells. TCRdb reanalysed the multiplex PCR reads using MiXCR and keeps one entry per CDR3 protein. This table has a few hundred thousand distinct CDR3 sequences, about two fifths appearing once. The sequencing input was glioma tissue, nonneoplastic brain tissue, or PBMCs (not recorded which). The source of these receptors is a human donor with low-grade glioma or glioblastoma, undergoing nonglioma brain surgery, or in good health (not recorded which). Each CDR3 is given with its conserved first and last residue. A D gene is named only where the DNA matches it firmly. Clone size is not always given. Where it is, it says once, few, many or a class for expanded clones.

abundance,d_gene,j_gene,v_gene,CDR3aa,CDR3nt
many,.,TRBJ1-5,TRBV28,CASSYPGRSNQPQHF,TGTGCCAGCAGTTATCCGGGACGGAGCAATCAGCCCCAGCATTTT
.,.,TRBJ1-6,TRBV7-6,CASSSQGHNSPLHF,TGTGCCAGCAGCTCCCAGGGACATAATTCACCCCTCCACTTT
.,TRBD2,TRBJ2-7,TRBV5-4,CASSLGGRPSYEQYF,TGTGCCAGCAGCTTGGGCGGGAGGCCCTCCTACGAGCAGTACTTC
.,.,TRBJ1-2,TRBV4-1,CASSQQATNYGYTF,TGCGCCAGCAGCCAGCAGGCTACTAACTATGGCTACACCTTC
many,.,TRBJ2-3,TRBV6-2/TRBV6-3,CASSSGWEPYTDTQYF,TGTGCCAGCAGTTCCGGTTGGGAGCCTTACACAGATACGCAGTATTTT
few,TRBD2,TRBJ2-1,TRBV4-1,CASSQVTSGRAYNEQFF,TGCGCCAGCAGCCAGGTTACTAGCGGGAGGGCCTACAATGAGCAGTTCTTC
.,.,TRBJ1-1,TRBV2,CASSEGSGTPDTEALF,TGTGCCAGCAGTGAGGGGTCGGGGACCCCGGACACTGAAGCTCTCTTT
.,.,TRBJ2-3,TRBV20-1,CSARSRAGDTQYF,TGCAGTGCTAGATCCAGGGCTGGAGATACGCAGTATTTT
.,.,TRBJ2-7,TRBV6-2/TRBV6-3,CASSCRQGPPGYEQYF,TGTGCCAGCAGCTGTCGTCAGGGCCCACCTGGCTACGAGCAGTACTTC
once,.,TRBJ2-3,TRBV20-1,CSAYSRGRTDTQYF,TGCAGTGCTTACAGCCGTGGACGGACAGATACGCAGTATTTT
.,.,TRBJ2-2,TRBV6-5,CASSYSITGDLSAWELFF,TGTGCCAGCAGTTACTCAATCACAGGGGACTTAAGTGCCTGGGAGCTGTTTTTT
.,TRBD1,TRBJ2-7,TRBV20-1,CSAQDRGRGSYEQYF,TGCAGTGCCCAAGACAGGGGGCGGGGTAGTTACGAGCAGTACTTC
.,.,TRBJ2-7,TRBV6-2/TRBV6-3,CASSWAASYEQYF,TGTGCCAGCAGTTGGGCGGCCTCCTACGAGCAGTACTTC
few,.,TRBJ2-1,TRBV12-3/TRBV12-4,CASSRGMYNEQFF,TGTGCCAGCAGTCGCGGTATGTACAATGAGCAGTTCTTC
.,.,TRBJ1-1,TRBV5-1,CASSSGVPPGTEAFF,TGCGCCAGCAGCTCGGGAGTTCCCCCCGGCACTGAAGCTTTCTTT
.,.,TRBJ2-3,TRBV28,CASSFFRSNTDTQYF,TGTGCCAGCAGTTTTTTCAGGTCCAACACAGATACGCAGTATTTT
.,.,TRBJ2-3,TRBV4-2,CASSQNRPDTQYF,TGTGCCAGCAGCCAGAACCGCCCAGATACGCAGTATTTT
.,.,TRBJ2-7,TRBV6-2/TRBV6-3,CASSEPKPFGPYEQYF,TGTGCCAGCAGTGAACCCAAGCCCTTTGGACCCTACGAACAGTACTTC
few,.,TRBJ1-2,TRBV19,CASSMGQGIVFGYTF,TGTGCCAGTAGTATGGGGCAGGGGATTGTCTTTGGCTACACCTTC
.,.,TRBJ2-7,TRBV20-1,CSAPTQANLDYEQYF,TGCAGTGCCCCGACACAGGCTAATCTTGACTACGAGCAGTACTTC
.,.,TRBJ2-1,TRBV20-1,CSARDPLAKHNEQFF,TGCAGTGCTAGAGATCCCCTAGCGAAACACAATGAGCAGTTCTTC
.,.,TRBJ2-2,TRBV4-1,CASSQDKREYTGELFF,TGCGCCAGCAGCCAAGATAAACGGGAGTACACCGGGGAGCTGTTTTTT